This passage covers 31 T cell receptor beta chains from one sample sequenced in a study of T cells after yellow fever vaccination. TCRdb independently ran MiXCR on the 5' RACE reads; one entry per CDR3 protein. The sample consists of around 63,000 distinct CDR3 sequences, 6.5% to 8% of them appearing once. The sample in question was CD8+ T cells sorted from PBMCs, obtained 15 days after the yellow fever booster vaccination. The receptors were gathered from a young man who received the YFV17D yellow fever vaccine.

Many counts were recorded for this clonotype. V is TRBV4-3 and J is TRBJ2-7; 7 nucleotides line up with TRBD1. Trimming at V came to 1 base and at J to 0 bases, leaving 12 bases not matched to a gene. Germline V CDR1 and CDR2: LGHNA, YSLEER. The length of the CDR3 is 18 residues. CDR3 region: CASSQGVGGTQSSYEQYF. The DNA for the CDR3 is TGCGCCAGCAGCCAAGGGGTAGGGGGCACCCAGAGCTCCTACGAGCAGTACTTC.

There are a few counts of this clonotype. A junction end diverges from the germline sequence, so it may reflect a read error. The chain links TRBV7-7 to TRBJ2-1; 13 nucleotides agree with TRBD2. CDR3 length: 15 residues. In germline, CDR1 is SSHAT, CDR2 FNYEAQ (reference sequence). CDR3 bases: TGTGCTAGCAGCCCCACTAGCGGGAGGGCGAGTGAGCAGTTCTTC. It is translated as CASSPTSGRASEQFF.

Ten or more counts support this clonotype. This chain uses TRBV9 with TRBJ2-3; 8 positions agree with TRBD2. Germline CDR1 is SGDLS and CDR2 is YYNGEE. V lost 2 bases and J lost 5; bases outside the gene matches: 4. This CDR3 has 14 residues. The CDR3 nucleotides read TGTGCCAGCAGCGTCCGCGGGGGGCGAGATACGCAGTATTTT. This codes for CASSVRGGRDTQYF.

The chain has TRBV18 and TRBJ2-7; D not resolved. With 0 bases removed from V and 3 bases from J, the gap between germline ends came to 12 bases. The CDR3 loop spans 15 amino acids. Germline V gives CDR1 KGHSH, CDR2 LQKENI. CDR3 DNA sequence: TGTGCCAGCTCACCACCGGATTTGGCCAACTACGAGCAGTACTTC. Protein product: CASSPPDLANYEQYF.

This clonotype was counted many times. This chain joins TRBV15 and TRBJ2-1; no clear D gene. V lost 8 bases and J 5 bases, leaving 7 bases between the germline ends. Germline CDR1 LNHNV, CDR2 YYDKDF (reference sequence). The CDR3 is 11 amino acids. This CDR3 is CATVTDNEQFF. In DNA, the CDR3 is TGTGCCACCGTCACGGACAATGAGCAGTTCTTC. Based on the CDR3 plus reference TRBV15 and TRBJ2-1, the full variable domain is DAMVIQNPRYQVTQFGKPVTLSCSQTLNHNVMYWYQQKSSQAPKLLFHYYDKDFNNEADTPDNFQSRRPNTSFCFLDIRSPGLGDTAMYLCATVTDNEQFFGPGTRLTVL.

This clonotype was found many times. The chain couples TRBV4-1 to TRBJ2-7; 9 positions match TRBD1. Looked up from germline, CDR1 is MGHRA and CDR2 is YSYEKL. J lost 4 bases, V lost 0 bases, and 25 bases had no gene match. CDR3 length: 22 amino acids. The CDR3 sequence is CASSQDGGGFPAVGQGPYEQYF. The DNA of the CDR3 is TGCGCCAGCAGCCAAGACGGCGGCGGTTTCCCGGCGGTGGGACAGGGTCCGTACGAGCAGTACTTC.

The rearrangement links TRBV11-2 to TRBJ2-7; tentative D call: TRBD2 (6 bases). CDR3 size: 19 residues. V was pared by 0 bases and J by 6 bases, with 27 bases between. From germline, CDR1 is SGHAT and CDR2 FQNNGV. CDR3 amino acids: CASSLDPPGDIAVIREQYF. The CDR3 region has the DNA TGTGCCAGCAGCTTAGACCCCCCCGGAGATATAGCGGTTATACGCGAGCAGTACTTC. The full variable domain, in which reference TRBV11-2 and TRBJ2-7 provide the parts outside the CDR3, is EAGVAQSPRYKIIEKRQSVAFWCNPISGHATLYWYQQILGQGPKLLIQFQNNGVVDDSQLPKDRFSAERLKGVDSTLKIQPAKLEDSAVYLCASSLDPPGDIAVIREQYFGPGTRLTVT.

This clonotype was observed many times. This sequence joins TRBV29-1 and TRBJ2-1, with D tentatively TRBD1 (6 bases). The CDR3 has 11 amino acids. Per germline, CDR1 SQVTM and CDR2 ANQGSEA. V was clipped by 7 bases and J by 8 bases, with 12 bases between them. In nucleotides, the CDR3 is TGCAGCGGGACTGGGGGCGATGAGCAGTTCTTC. The encoded protein is CSGTGGDEQFF.

This clonotype was picked up many times. The V and J genes are TRBV9 and TRBJ1-2; 7 bases align to TRBD1. Germline V gives CDR1 SGDLS, CDR2 YYNGEE. CDR3 length: 15 residues. J gave up 7 bases and V 5 bases, and 14 bases lay outside the gene matches. The CDR3 loop is CASSNSRGRDPGYTF. CDR3 nucleotide sequence: TGTGCCAGCAGTAACTCAAGGGGGCGCGATCCTGGCTACACCTTC. The complete variable domain, with remaining parts taken from reference TRBV9 and TRBJ1-2, reads DSGVTQTPKHLITATGQRVTLRCSPRSGDLSVYWYQQSLDQGLQFLIQYYNGEERAKGNILERFSAQQFPDLHSELNLSSLELGDSALYFCASSNSRGRDPGYTFGSGTRLTVV.

The V and J genes are TRBV4-2 and TRBJ2-7; no clear D. This CDR3 has 14 amino acids. Trimming left V 0 bases short and J 4 bases short, with 10 bases between. Germline V gene data show CDR1 as LGHNA and CDR2 as YNFKEQ. CDR3 in amino acids: CASSQDSPGYEQYF. The CDR3 nucleotides are TGTGCCAGCAGCCAAGACAGCCCTGGTTACGAGCAGTACTTC.

Ten or more counts support this clonotype. The chain carries TRBV20-1 and TRBJ2-7, with 10 bases matching TRBD2. The CDR3 is made up of 17 amino acids. Losses at the gene ends were 3 bases for V and 3 bases for J; bases not matched to a gene: 14. Germline loops: CDR1 DFQATT, CDR2 SNEGSKA (reference sequence). DNA of the CDR3: TGCAGTGCTAGGCTAGGCGCCCTAGCGGGAGTTAACTACGAGCAGTACTTC. The encoded protein is CSARLGALAGVNYEQYF.

This clonotype was seen repeatedly, ten times or more. This rearrangement joins TRBV29-1 to TRBJ2-7; tentatively, D is TRBD2 (5 bases). Germline assignment: CDR1 SQVTM and CDR2 ANQGSEA. Between the trimmed V and J ends, which lost 5 bases and 3 bases, there was a span of 11 bases. The CDR3 is 12 amino acids. As DNA, the CDR3 is TGCAGCGTTTTGGAGGTGAACTACGAGCAGTACTTC. It codes for CSVLEVNYEQYF.

This clonotype was seen repeatedly, ten times or more. The chain employs TRBV25-1 and TRBJ2-5, with 7 bases identical to TRBD2. The CDR3 extends over 18 amino acids. With V trimmed by 1 base and J by 3 bases, 14 bases remained unmatched. Germline V gene sequence: CDR1 MGHDK, CDR2 SYGVNS. The CDR3: CASSEWWLSQAGKETQYF. In nucleotides, the CDR3 is TGTGCCAGCAGTGAATGGTGGTTGTCCCAAGCGGGAAAAGAGACCCAGTACTTC.

There are many counts of this clonotype. The V and J genes are TRBV7-9 and TRBJ2-1; 8 nucleotides agree with TRBD2. CDR1 is SEHNR and CDR2 is FQNEAQ in the germline V gene (reference sequence). CDR3 length: 16 residues. J was trimmed by 3 bases and V by 5 bases; bases with no gene match: 9. The DNA for the CDR3 is TGTGCCAGCAGCGATACTAGCGGAACTTACTACAATGAGCAGTTCTTC. It is translated as CASSDTSGTYYNEQFF.

This clonotype was seen ten or more times. As DNA, the CDR3 is TGTGCCAGCAGTGACTCGTATACAGCTTACAATGAGCAGTTCTTC. Protein product: CASSDSYTAYNEQFF. The chain uses TRBV6-4 and TRBJ2-1; D is unresolved. V was pared by 0 bases and J by 4 bases, with 10 bases between. The CDR3 is made up of 15 amino acids. Germline V gene sequence: CDR1 MRHNA, CDR2 SNTAGT.

The rearrangement joins TRBV5-1 to TRBJ2-1; 10 bases fit TRBD2. Trimming at V came to 4 bases and at J to 7 bases, leaving 20 bases not matched to a gene. The CDR3 length is 19 residues. The germline gives CDR1 SGHRS, CDR2 YFSETQ. This chain's CDR3 is CASSREASGSLGVRNEQFF. The CDR3 coding sequence is TGCGCCAGCAGCCGCGAGGCTAGCGGGAGTCTCGGGGTGAGGAATGAGCAGTTCTTC.

The chain has TRBV5-4 and TRBJ2-7; 8 nucleotides line up with TRBD1. This CDR3 has 13 amino acids. The ends lost 0 bases at V and 6 bases at J; junction bases unmatched: 2. In germline, CDR1 is SGHNT, CDR2 YYREEE (reference sequence). Here the CDR3 reads CASSLGTGSEQYF. CDR3 nucleotide sequence: TGTGCCAGCAGCTTGGGGACAGGGAGCGAGCAGTACTTC.

This clonotype has ten or more counts. CDR3 loop: CASSSEERGEGSYEQYF. The CDR3 DNA reads TGCGCCAGCAGCAGCGAGGAGAGGGGGGAAGGGTCCTACGAGCAGTACTTC. The chain has TRBV5-1 and TRBJ2-7; D is perhaps TRBD1 or TRBD2 (6 bases each). Germline V CDR1 and CDR2: SGHRS, YFSETQ. The CDR3 runs 17 residues. Trimming removed 4 bases at V and 1 base at J, with 21 bases between. Looking up the rest from reference TRBV5-1 and TRBJ2-7 gives the full variable domain: KAGVTQTPRYLIKTRGQQVTLSCSPISGHRSVSWYQQTPGQGLQFLFEYFSETQRNKGNFPGRFSGRQFSNSRSEMNVSTLELGDSALYLCASSSEERGEGSYEQYFGPGTRLTVT.

Ten or more counts support this clonotype. The chain uses TRBV5-1 and TRBJ1-1; a weak D match, TRBD1 (5 bases). Trimming pared 4 bases from V and 1 base from J, leaving 14 bases between. Germline lookup yields CDR1 SGHRS and CDR2 YFSETQ. The CDR3 totals 15 residues. CDR3 protein: CASSQTQTGNTEAFF. The DNA of the CDR3 is TGCGCCAGCAGCCAGACGCAAACAGGGAACACTGAAGCTTTCTTT.

This clonotype was found many times. The V gene is TRBV25-1, the J gene TRBJ2-5, with a possible D match to TRBD2 (5 bases). Germline V gene sequence: CDR1 MGHDK, CDR2 SYGVNS. V lost 4 bases to trimming and J lost 9 bases, with 21 bases between them. The CDR3 covers 15 residues. The CDR3 DNA reads as TGTGCCAGCAGTGTCCAACCGGGATCTTGGGGAGCCCAGTACTTC. This encodes CASSVQPGSWGAQYF. Drawing the rest from reference TRBV25-1 and TRBJ2-5, the complete variable domain is EADIYQTPRYLVIGTGKKITLECSQTMGHDKMYWYQQDPGMELHLIHYSYGVNSTEKGDLSSESTVSRIRTEHFPLTLESARPSHTSQYLCASSVQPGSWGAQYFGPGTRLLVL.

This clonotype was seen repeatedly, ten times or more. The genes are TRBV7-9 and TRBJ2-7; possible D gene TRBD1, 5 bases. V was clipped by 4 bases and J by 6 bases, with 13 bases between them. Germline lookup yields CDR1 SEHNR and CDR2 FQNEAQ (reference sequence). There are 13 residues in the CDR3. CDR3 sequence: CASSSPTELEQYF. CDR3 sequence (DNA): TGTGCCAGCAGCTCCCCGACAGAACTCGAGCAGTACTTC.

Only a few counts were recorded for this clonotype. V and J are TRBV9 and TRBJ2-1; D might be TRBD1 (6 bases). Germline-derived CDR1 and CDR2 are SGDLS and YYNGEE. Trimming left V 0 bases short and J 6 bases short, with 10 bases between. CDR3 length: 14 amino acids. The CDR3 sequence is CASSVGTGPNEQFF. The CDR3 DNA reads TGTGCCAGCAGCGTAGGAACAGGGCCCAATGAGCAGTTCTTC.

The sample holds many counts of this clonotype. This rearrangement joins TRBV29-1 to TRBJ1-1, with 10 bases that match TRBD1. Germline V gene sequence: CDR1 SQVTM, CDR2 ANQGSEA. Trimming at V came to 3 bases and at J to 0 bases, leaving 10 bases not matched to a gene. This CDR3 is 17 amino acids long. CDR3 coding DNA: TGCAGCGTTGATGGGGGGGCCGACAGGGGGCTGAACACTGAAGCTTTCTTT. Its translation: CSVDGGADRGLNTEAFF.

Points on this clonotype: It may be a read error: a sequence one base away is much more abundant. The chain uses TRBV9 and TRBJ2-1; D is tentatively TRBD1 or TRBD2 (5 bases each). Germline loops: CDR1 SGDLS, CDR2 YYNGEE. CDR3 size: 14 residues. CDR3 nucleotides: TGTGCCAGCAGCGTAGAAGGGGCGGGCAATCAGCAGTTCTTC. Its translation is CASSVEGAGNQQFF.

This clonotype was picked up many times. The gene calls are TRBV6-5 and TRBJ2-5; the D call may be TRBD1 or TRBD2 (5 bases each). The V end was cut by 0 bases, the J end by 5 bases, with 10 bases between. The CDR3 extends over 14 amino acids. Germline V gene sequence: CDR1 MNHEY, CDR2 SVGAGI. This CDR3 is CASSYSGRWETQYF. CDR3 in DNA: TGTGCCAGCAGTTACTCGGGACGATGGGAGACCCAGTACTTC.

The table lists this clonotype with many counts. This sequence joins TRBV24-1 and TRBJ2-1, with 7 bases fitting TRBD1. This CDR3 region has 16 residues. Germline CDR1 and CDR2: KGHDR and SFDVKD. With 3 bases clipped from V and 6 bases from J, the junction kept 10 bases outside the gene matches. Here the CDR3 DNA reads TGTGCCACCAGTGATCCTATGACAGGGCGCAGCAATGAGCAGTTCTTC. This codes for CATSDPMTGRSNEQFF.

On this clonotype: This may be a read error: a much more frequent sequence differs by one nucleotide. V is TRBV20-1 and J is TRBJ2-3; a possible D gene is TRBD2 (6 bases). This CDR3 comprises 15 residues. Germline V CDR1 and CDR2: DFQATT, SNEGSKA (reference sequence). V was shortened by 5 bases and J by 6 bases, with 21 bases between the two germline ends. CDR3 residues: CSAPPLIGSGDTQYF. The CDR3, as DNA: TGCAGTGCTCCCCCTCTAATCGGGAGCGGGGATACGCAGTATTTT.

The V and J genes are TRBV4-3 and TRBJ2-5; 11 bases fit TRBD2. The CDR3 has 18 residues. Germline-derived CDR1 and CDR2 are LGHNA and YSLEER. Trimming cost V 2 bases and J 6 bases; bases outside gene matches: 14. The chain's CDR3 is CASSQPGTSGRIIKTQYF. DNA of the CDR3: TGCGCCAGCAGCCAACCCGGGACTAGCGGCCGGATTATCAAGACCCAGTACTTC.

Of note for this clonotype: A much more abundant neighbour one base away suggests this may be a read error. V and J are TRBV5-1 and TRBJ2-7; D gene uncertain. CDR1 is SGHRS and CDR2 is YFSETQ in the germline V gene. Trimming took 1 base from V and 0 from J, leaving 11 bases between them. The CDR3 loop spans 15 amino acids. For the CDR3, the DNA is TGCGCCAGCAGCTTGCTTCTGGAAAGCTCCTACGAGCAGTACTTC. Translating gives CASSLLLESSYEQYF.

The table lists this clonotype with many counts. The chain is built from TRBV12-3 or TRBV12-4 and TRBJ2-2; D is ambiguous. The CDR3 is made up of 11 amino acids. V was shortened by 3 bases and J by 8 bases, with 4 bases between the two germline ends. Here the CDR3 DNA reads TGTGCCAGCAGTTTCCGGGGGGAGCTGTTTTTT. It translates to CASSFRGELFF.

Many counts were recorded for this clonotype. The genes are TRBV6-1 and TRBJ2-3; 13 bases agree with TRBD2. CDR1 MNHNS and CDR2 SASEGT come from the germline V gene. The CDR3 is 16 amino acids. V lost 7 bases and J lost 0; bases outside the gene matches: 4. The CDR3 loop is CASKRTSGSSTDTQYF. The CDR3 DNA follows: TGTGCCAGCAAGAGGACTAGCGGGAGTAGCACAGATACGCAGTATTTT.